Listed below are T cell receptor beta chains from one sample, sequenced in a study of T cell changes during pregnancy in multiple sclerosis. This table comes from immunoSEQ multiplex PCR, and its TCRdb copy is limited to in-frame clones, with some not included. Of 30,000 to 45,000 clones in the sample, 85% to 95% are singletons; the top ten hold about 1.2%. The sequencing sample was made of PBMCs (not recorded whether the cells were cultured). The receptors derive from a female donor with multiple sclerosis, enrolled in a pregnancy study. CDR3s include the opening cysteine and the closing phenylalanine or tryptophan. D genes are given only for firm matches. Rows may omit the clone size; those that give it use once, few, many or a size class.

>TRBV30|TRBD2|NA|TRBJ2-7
CAGAGTPYEQYF
TGTGCCGGAGCGGGAACGCCCTACGAGCAGTACTTC
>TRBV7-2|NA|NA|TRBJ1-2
CASSFQGMDGYTF
TGTGCCAGCAGCTTTCAGGGGATGGATGGCTACACCTTC
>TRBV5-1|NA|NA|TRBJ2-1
CASSLTSTSYNEQFF
TGCGCCAGCAGCTTGACTAGTACGTCCTACAATGAGCAGTTCTTC
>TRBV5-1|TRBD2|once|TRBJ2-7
CASSFVAGGSSYEQYF
TGCGCCAGCAGCTTTGTAGCGGGAGGGAGCTCCTACGAGCAGTACTTC
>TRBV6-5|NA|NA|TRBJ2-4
CASSPGRLAKNIQYF
TGTGCCAGCAGCCCTGGCCGATTAGCCAAAAACATTCAGTACTTC
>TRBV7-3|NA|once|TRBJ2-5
CASSQGGQQETQYF
TGTGCCAGCAGCCAAGGGGGGCAGCAAGAGACCCAGTACTTC
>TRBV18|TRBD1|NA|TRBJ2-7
CASSQADRGTEQYF
TGTGCCAGCTCACAAGCTGACAGGGGAACCGAGCAGTACTTC
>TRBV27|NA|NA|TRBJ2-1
CASSERQDPYNEQFF
TGTGCCAGCAGTGAACGACAGGACCCCTACAATGAGCAGTTCTTC
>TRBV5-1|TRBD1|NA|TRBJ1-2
CASSLGDRERDGYTF
TGCGCCAGCAGCTTGGGGGACAGGGAAAGAGATGGCTACACCTTC
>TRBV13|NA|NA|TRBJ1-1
CASSSLLGLGTRAFF
TGTGCCAGCAGCTCCCTCTTAGGTCTGGGGACTAGAGCTTTCTTT
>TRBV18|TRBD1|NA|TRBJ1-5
CASSPRRQGGGNQPQHF
TGTGCCAGCTCACCACGTCGACAGGGGGGAGGCAATCAGCCCCAGCATTTT
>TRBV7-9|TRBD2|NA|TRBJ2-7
CASSHGGLRAYEQYF
TGTGCCAGCAGCCATGGGGGACTAAGAGCCTACGAGCAGTACTTC
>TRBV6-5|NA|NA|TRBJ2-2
CASSQRGTGELFF
TGTGCCAGCAGCCAAAGGGGCACCGGGGAGCTGTTTTTT
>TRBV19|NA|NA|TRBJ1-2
CASLSDLYGYTF
TGTGCCAGTCTCTCGGATCTCTATGGCTACACCTTC
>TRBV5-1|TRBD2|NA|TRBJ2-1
CASSLVGTSGNEQFF
TGCGCCAGCAGCTTGGTTGGGACTAGCGGCAATGAGCAGTTCTTC
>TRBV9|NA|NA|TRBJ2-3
CASSVGARHTADTQYF
TGTGCCAGCAGCGTAGGTGCCAGGCACACCGCCGATACGCAGTATTTT
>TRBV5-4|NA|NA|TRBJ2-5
CASSLASGRGETQYF
TGTGCCAGCAGCTTGGCCTCGGGAAGGGGAGAGACCCAGTACTTC
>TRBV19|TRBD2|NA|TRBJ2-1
CASRTSDPNNEQFF
TGTGCCAGTAGGACTAGCGACCCCAACAATGAGCAGTTCTTC
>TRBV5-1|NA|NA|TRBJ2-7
CASSPAVSNEQYF
TGCGCCAGCAGCCCCGCGGTGTCAAACGAGCAGTACTTC
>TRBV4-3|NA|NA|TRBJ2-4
CASSQDQGSPNIQYF
TGCGCCAGCAGCCAAGATCAAGGTAGCCCAAACATTCAGTACTTC
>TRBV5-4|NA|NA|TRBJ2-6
CASSLLGSGANVLTF
TGTGCCAGCAGCTTGCTGGGCTCTGGGGCCAACGTCCTGACTTTC
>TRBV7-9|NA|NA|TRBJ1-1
CASSLTPGQFEAFF
TGTGCCAGCAGCTTAACCCCAGGACAGTTTGAAGCTTTCTTT
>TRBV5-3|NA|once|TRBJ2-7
CARTDQGHEQYF
TGTGCCAGAACCGACCAGGGCCACGAGCAGTACTTC
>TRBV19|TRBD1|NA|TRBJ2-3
CASSIGQGAGTQYF
TGTGCCAGTAGTATCGGGCAGGGGGCCGGTACGCAGTATTTT
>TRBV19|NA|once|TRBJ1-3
CASSIFGWGETGNTIYF
TGTGCCAGTAGTATCTTCGGGTGGGGAGAGACTGGAAACACCATATATTTT
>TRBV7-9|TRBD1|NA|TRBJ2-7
CASSFIGQGDYEQYF
TGTGCCAGCAGCTTTATCGGACAGGGTGACTACGAGCAGTACTTC
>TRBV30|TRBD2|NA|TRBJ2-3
CASRTSGNTDTQYF
TGTGCCTCCCGGACTAGCGGGAACACAGATACGCAGTATTTT
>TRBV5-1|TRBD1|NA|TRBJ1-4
CASSSQGQGSEKLFF
TGCGCCAGCAGCTCCCAGGGACAGGGAAGTGAAAAACTGTTTTTT
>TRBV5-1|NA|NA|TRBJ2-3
CASSGDRSNTDTQYF
TGCGCCAGCAGCGGTGACAGATCCAACACAGATACGCAGTATTTT
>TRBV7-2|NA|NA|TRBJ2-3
CASSDFYTQYF
TGTGCCAGCAGCGATTTTTATACGCAGTATTTT
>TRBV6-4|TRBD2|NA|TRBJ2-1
CASSDSTSGHNEQFF
TGTGCCAGCAGTGACTCTACTAGCGGCCACAATGAGCAGTTCTTC
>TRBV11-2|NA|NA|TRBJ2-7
CASSLGGGGYEQYF
TGTGCCAGCAGCTTAGGGGGAGGAGGATACGAGCAGTACTTC
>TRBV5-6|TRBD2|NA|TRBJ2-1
CASSRIAGANNEQFF
TGTGCCAGCAGTCGCATAGCGGGAGCCAACAATGAGCAGTTCTTC
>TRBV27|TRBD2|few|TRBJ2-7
CASSPHLAGVYEQYF
TGTGCCAGCAGTCCCCATCTAGCGGGAGTCTACGAGCAGTACTTC
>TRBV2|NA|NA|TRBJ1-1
CASCVQGLDVEAFF
TGTGCCAGCTGTGTACAGGGTTTAGACGTTGAAGCTTTCTTT
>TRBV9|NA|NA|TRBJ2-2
CASSVSLNTGELFF
TGTGCCAGCAGCGTATCCTTAAACACCGGGGAGCTGTTTTTT
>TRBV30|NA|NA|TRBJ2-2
CAWNPGEVGELFF
TGTGCCTGGAACCCAGGGGAAGTCGGGGAGCTGTTTTTT
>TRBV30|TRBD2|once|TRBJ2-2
CAWRLTSGRLNTGELFF
TGTGCCTGGAGGTTAACTAGCGGGAGGCTGAACACCGGGGAGCTGTTTTTT
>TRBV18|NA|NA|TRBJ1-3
CASSPMDASSGNTIYF
TGTGCCAGCTCACCAATGGACGCAAGCTCTGGAAACACCATATATTTT
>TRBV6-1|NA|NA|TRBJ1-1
CASSQNPNTEAFF
TGTGCCAGCAGTCAAAATCCGAACACTGAAGCTTTCTTT
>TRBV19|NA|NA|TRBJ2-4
CASSTPLVGTIQYF
TGTGCCAGTAGTACCCCCTTGGTGGGGACCATTCAGTACTTC
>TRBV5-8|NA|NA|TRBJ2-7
CASSTRDSYEQYF
TGTGCCAGCAGCACGAGAGACAGCTACGAGCAGTACTTC
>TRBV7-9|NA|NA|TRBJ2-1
CASSFVRTYNEQFF
TGTGCCAGCAGCTTTGTCCGGACGTACAATGAGCAGTTCTTC
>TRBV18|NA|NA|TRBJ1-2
CASSLPYGYTF
TGTGCCAGCTCACTCCCCTATGGCTACACCTTC
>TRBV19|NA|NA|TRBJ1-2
CASRQALHYGYTF
TGTGCCAGCCGACAGGCGCTTCACTATGGCTACACCTTC
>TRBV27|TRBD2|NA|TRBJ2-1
CASSLGTSGMDEQFF
TGTGCCAGCAGTTTAGGAACTAGCGGGATGGATGAGCAGTTCTTC
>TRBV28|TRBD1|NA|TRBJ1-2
CASTEQGHGYTF
TGTGCCAGCACCGAACAGGGGCATGGCTACACCTTC
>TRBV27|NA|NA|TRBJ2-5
CASGSGARETQYF
TGTGCCAGCGGATCGGGAGCCCGGGAGACCCAGTACTTC
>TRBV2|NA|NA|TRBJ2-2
CASSGDNAGELFF
TGTGCCAGCAGTGGAGACAACGCCGGGGAGCTGTTTTTT
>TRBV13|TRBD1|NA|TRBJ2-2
CASSLGLTGDRDTGELFF
TGTGCCAGCAGCTTAGGCCTAACAGGGGATCGGGACACCGGGGAGCTGTTTTTT
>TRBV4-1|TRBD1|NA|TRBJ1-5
CASSQTQGAYSNQPQHF
TGCGCCAGCAGCCAAACACAGGGGGCCTATAGCAATCAGCCCCAGCATTTT
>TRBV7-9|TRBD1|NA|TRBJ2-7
CASSLEQGADEQYF
TGTGCCAGCAGCTTAGAACAGGGGGCTGACGAGCAGTACTTC
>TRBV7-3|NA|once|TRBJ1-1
CASSLDPGSAEAFF
TGTGCCAGCAGCTTAGATCCAGGGTCCGCTGAAGCTTTCTTT
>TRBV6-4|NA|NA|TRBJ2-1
CASSTGTFEKNEQFF
TGTGCCAGCTCTACCGGGACATTTGAAAAGAATGAGCAGTTCTTC
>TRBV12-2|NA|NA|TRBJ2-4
CASRPLVPGNIQYF
TGTGCAAGTCGCCCACTGGTCCCTGGAAACATTCAGTACTTC